This T cell receptor (beta chain) appears in the sequencing data of a study of OX40 agonist ivuxolimab in advanced cancers. Study details: Patients achieving partial responses numbered three: one hepatocellular carcinoma case and two cutaneous melanoma cases.

Regarding this clone: No antigen is known for it.

This table comes from immunoSEQ multiplex PCR, and its TCRdb copy is limited to in-frame clones, with some not included. The data show tens of thousands of clones, roughly nine tenths seen once. Overall study results and limits: The study found among the lowest clonal expansion in partial responders at 0.1-3.0 mg/kg. In the expanded peripheral T cells, antigen specificity was never determined.

Trimming shortened V by 1 base and J by 5 bases, and 18 bases separated the two germline ends. In germline, CDR1 is SGHRS, CDR2 YFSETQ. The CDR3 sequence is 17 residues long. The chain recombines TRBV5-1 with TRBJ2-2, with D maybe TRBD2 (7 bases). The material was CD4+ or CD8+ T cells sorted from blood, obtained in a trial of the OX40 agonist ivuxolimab. The clonotype originates from an adult with an advanced solid tumor such as melanoma, head and neck, liver or kidney cancer. Written as DNA, the CDR3 is TGCGCCAGCAGCTTGTCGGGGGGCGCGAGAAAGACCGGGGAGCTGTTTTTT. It is translated as CASSLSGGARKTGELFF.